The 20 T cell receptor beta chains listed next were all sequenced from one sample in a study of shared clonotypes between healthy human individuals. Produced via immunoSEQ multiplex PCR; TCRdb's table is partial and in-frame only. Altogether roughly 480,000 clones are present, 79% being singletons, with the ten largest covering 9.5% to 15%. Input material: PBMCs. These TCRs come from a woman aged 40-49 years in good health. Some clones in this sample may be carry-over from other donors' samples.

The genes are TRBV7-2 and TRBJ2-2; D not resolved. The CDR3 runs to 14 residues. Germline V CDR1 and CDR2: SGHTA, FQGNSA. V was pared by 4 bases and J by 3 bases, with 9 bases between. Here the CDR3 DNA reads TGTGCCAGCAGCTCGTCAGCATACACCGGGGAGCTGTTTTTT. This gives the protein CASSSSAYTGELFF.

This chain joins TRBV4-1 and TRBJ2-3, with 7 bases matching TRBD2. Unmatched junction bases numbered 3, after V lost 0 bases and J lost 6 bases. This CDR3 contains 14 residues. Germline CDR1 and CDR2: MGHRA and YSYEKL. CDR3 DNA sequence: TGCGCCAGCAGCCAAGAAGGGCGGGGGGATACGCAGTATTTT. This codes for CASSQEGRGDTQYF.

The J gene is TRBJ1-4, the V gene TRBV18, with 7 bases fitting TRBD1. The CDR3 contains 15 residues. Germline V gene sequence: CDR1 KGHSH, CDR2 LQKENI. Trimming removed 3 bases from V and 5 bases from J; junction bases left unmatched: 6. The CDR3 loop reads CASSPFRDSNEKLFF. CDR3 bases: TGTGCCAGCTCACCTTTCCGGGACAGCAATGAAAAACTGTTTTTT.

In nucleotides, the CDR3 is TGCGCCAGCAGTGATAGTGAGCAGTACTTC. Amino acids: CASSDSEQYF. V usage is TRBV10-2 and J usage is TRBJ2-7; the D is unclear. There are 10 residues in the CDR3. The germline CDR1 and CDR2 sequences are WSHSY and SAAADI. V was cut by 3 bases and J by 7 bases, with 4 bases left in between.

On this clone itself: Additional DNA sequences in this sample encode the identical CDR3. V gene TRBV28 combines with J gene TRBJ2-7; weak D call: TRBD2 (5 bases). Germline V gene data show CDR1 as MDHEN and CDR2 as SYDVKM. CDR3 size: 12 residues. The V gene lost 3 bases and the J gene lost 3 bases, with 6 bases spanning the gap. The CDR3 DNA reads TGTGCCAGCAGTTTGGCGGGCTACGAGCAGTACTTC. Translating gives CASSLAGYEQYF.

The V and J genes are TRBV30 and TRBJ1-2; D ambiguous. CDR1 and CDR2 from the germline V gene are GTSNPN and SVGIG (reference sequence). The CDR3 sequence is 11 residues long. Deletions cut 2 bases from V and 4 bases from J, with 5 bases between. The CDR3 DNA is TGTGCCTGGAGTTTTGTCTATGGCTACACCTTC. Translation: CAWSFVYGYTF.

The chain links TRBV7-9 to TRBJ2-7; TRBD2 matches at 11 bases. The ends lost 5 bases at V and 3 bases at J; junction bases unmatched: 9. The CDR3 is made up of 16 amino acids. The germline V gene has CDR1 SEHNR and CDR2 FQNEAQ (reference sequence). The chain's CDR3 is CASSPKPGLAVYEQYF. CDR3 bases: TGTGCCAGCAGCCCGAAGCCGGGACTAGCGGTCTACGAGCAGTACTTC.

The chain is built from TRBV14 and TRBJ2-3; 12 bases are a match to TRBD2. Germline CDR1 is SGHDN and CDR2 is FVKESK. The CDR3 spans 16 residues. V lost 1 base and J lost 5; bases outside the gene matches: 4. The DNA of the CDR3 is TGTGCCAGCAGCCAAGGCGTACTAGCGGGAGGAGATACGCAGTATTTT. It specifies CASSQGVLAGGDTQYF.

The rearrangement uses TRBV7-9 and TRBJ1-2; 9 bases fit TRBD1. From germline, CDR1 is SEHNR and CDR2 FQNEAQ (reference sequence). The trim removed 6 bases at V and 4 bases at J, leaving 9 bases unmatched. The CDR3 sequence is 15 residues long. The CDR3 DNA sequence: TGTGCCAGCAGTTTCGACACAGGGGGCAGCTATGGCTACACCTTC. Translation gives CASSFDTGGSYGYTF.

The chain carries TRBV19 and TRBJ1-2; D is uncertain. CDR1 and CDR2 (germline): LNHDA, SQIVND (reference sequence). V lost 3 bases and J 1 base, leaving 18 bases between the germline ends. CDR3 length: 17 residues. The chain's CDR3 is CASSMGLADRINYGYTF. DNA of the CDR3: TGTGCCAGTAGTATGGGCCTGGCGGACCGGATTAACTATGGCTACACCTTC.

About this clone: Likely a read error: the CDR3 ends without its conserved phenylalanine or tryptophan. This chain links TRBV15 with TRBJ2-7; no clear D gene. This CDR3 comprises 11 residues. Germline assignment: CDR1 LNHNV and CDR2 YYDKDF (reference sequence). The germline V and J ends were trimmed by 4 bases and 6 bases, with 7 bases remaining between them. CDR3 in amino acids: CATSNGGEQYS. The CDR3 DNA reads as TGTGCCACCAGCAATGGTGGCGAGCAGTACTCC.

V is TRBV19 and J is TRBJ1-5; D is uncertain. The V end was cut by 4 bases, the J end by 5 bases, with 6 bases between. There are 12 residues in the CDR3. Germline V CDR1 and CDR2: LNHDA, SQIVND (reference sequence). This CDR3 reads CASSTSYQPQHF. As DNA, the CDR3 is TGTGCCAGTAGTACGTCATATCAGCCCCAGCATTTT.

This clone was detected only once. The chain recombines TRBV27 with TRBJ1-2, with D possibly TRBD1 on 5 matching bases. The germline V and J ends were trimmed by 2 bases and 2 bases, with 12 bases remaining between them. The CDR3 has 15 amino acids. Germline CDR1 reads MNHEY; CDR2 reads SMNVEV (reference sequence). The CDR3 region is CASSLRDRMNYGYTF. DNA of the CDR3: TGTGCCAGCAGTTTAAGGGACCGAATGAACTATGGCTACACCTTC.

The rearrangement uses TRBV27 and TRBJ1-2; D gene unclear. Germline V gene sequence: CDR1 MNHEY, CDR2 SMNVEV (reference sequence). Trimming stripped 3 bases from V and 6 bases from J, with 14 bases between. The CDR3 consists of 14 residues. CDR3 coding DNA: TGTGCCAGCAGTTTTGACCGCTTGGGAAATGGCTACACCTTC. Protein sequence: CASSFDRLGNGYTF.

The rearrangement uses TRBV19 and TRBJ2-7; 7 positions match TRBD1. CDR1 LNHDA and CDR2 SQIVND come from the germline V gene (reference sequence). Germline trimming cut 9 bases from V and 0 bases from J; bases unmatched to any gene: 5. The CDR3 is 13 amino acids. CDR3 residues: CASRDSRSYEQYF. The CDR3 bases are TGTGCCAGCCGGGACAGCCGCTCCTACGAGCAGTACTTC.

V usage is TRBV7-3 and J usage is TRBJ2-5; no firm D call. The CDR3 runs to 13 residues. CDR1 and CDR2 from the germline V gene are SGHTA and FQGTGA. Trimming removed 5 bases at V and 2 bases at J, with 9 bases between. In DNA, the CDR3 is TGTGCCAGCAGCCCCCCCGGACAAGAGACCCAGTACTTC. It is translated as CASSPPGQETQYF.

The chain is built from TRBV18 and TRBJ2-3; 8 nucleotides line up with TRBD2. Germline V gene data show CDR1 as KGHSH and CDR2 as LQKENI. The CDR3 is made up of 14 amino acids. V gave up 3 bases and J gave up 2 bases; unmatched junction bases: 1. The CDR3 bases are TGTGCCAGCTCACCGACTAGCGACACAGATACGCAGTATTTT. Encoded protein: CASSPTSDTDTQYF.

This clone was seen more than once but under ten times. The chain couples TRBV6-1 to TRBJ1-2; 9 bases map to TRBD1. This CDR3 has 15 residues. Trimming cost V 1 base and J 4 bases; bases outside gene matches: 4. CDR1 MNHNS and CDR2 SASEGT come from the germline V gene. CDR3 amino acids: CASSEERTGAYGYTF. CDR3 bases: TGTGCCAGCAGTGAAGAGAGGACAGGGGCCTATGGCTACACCTTC.

V and J are TRBV11-3 and TRBJ2-1; D is ambiguous. CDR3 length: 14 residues. Germline V lookup: CDR1 SGHNT, CDR2 YENEEA. Trimming stripped 0 bases from V and 3 bases from J, with 6 bases between. This CDR3 reads CASSLDSLYNEQFF. DNA of the CDR3: TGTGCCAGCAGCTTAGACAGTCTCTACAATGAGCAGTTCTTC.

V usage is TRBV9 and J usage is TRBJ2-4, with 7 positions matching TRBD2. The CDR3 loop spans 14 amino acids. V was clipped by 0 bases and J by 11 bases; unmatched bases: 8. CDR1 is SGDLS, CDR2 YYNGEE, per germline. CDR3 nucleotides: TGTGCCAGCAGCGTAGGTCTTAGCGGGCAGGTTCAGTACTTC. Encoded protein: CASSVGLSGQVQYF. Drawing the rest from reference TRBV9 and TRBJ2-4, the complete variable domain is DSGVTQTPKHLITATGQRVTLRCSPRSGDLSVYWYQQSLDQGLQFLIQYYNGEERAKGNILERFSAQQFPDLHSELNLSSLELGDSALYFCASSVGLSGQVQYFGAGTRLSVL.